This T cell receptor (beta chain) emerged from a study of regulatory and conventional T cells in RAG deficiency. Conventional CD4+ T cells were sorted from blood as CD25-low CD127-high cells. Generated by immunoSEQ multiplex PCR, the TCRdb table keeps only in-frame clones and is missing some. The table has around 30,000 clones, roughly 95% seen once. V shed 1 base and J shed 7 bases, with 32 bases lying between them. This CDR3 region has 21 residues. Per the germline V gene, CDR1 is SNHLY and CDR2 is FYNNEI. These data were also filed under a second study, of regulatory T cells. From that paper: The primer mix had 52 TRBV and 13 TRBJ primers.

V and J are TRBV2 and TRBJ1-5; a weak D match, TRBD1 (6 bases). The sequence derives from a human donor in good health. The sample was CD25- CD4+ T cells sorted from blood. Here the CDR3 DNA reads TGTGCCAGCAGTGAAGATTCTTCCAGAACACAGGGAGGGTTGAACGTGCAGCCCCAGCATTTT. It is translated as CASSEDSSRTQGGLNVQPQHF.